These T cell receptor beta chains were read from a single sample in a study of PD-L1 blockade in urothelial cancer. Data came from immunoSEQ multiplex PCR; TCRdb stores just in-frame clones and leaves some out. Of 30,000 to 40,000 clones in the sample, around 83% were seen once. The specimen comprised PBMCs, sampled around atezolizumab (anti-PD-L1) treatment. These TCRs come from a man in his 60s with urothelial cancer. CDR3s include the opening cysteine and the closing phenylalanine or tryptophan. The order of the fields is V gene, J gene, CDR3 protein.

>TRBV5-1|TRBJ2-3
CASSRRALLSGRNTDTQYF
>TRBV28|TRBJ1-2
CASSLSEHGYTF
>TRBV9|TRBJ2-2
CASSVEASGIAGELFF
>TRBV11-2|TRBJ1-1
CASSLGTITNTEAFF
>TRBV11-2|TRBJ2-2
CASSLGQSATGELFF
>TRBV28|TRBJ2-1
CASSLVVSGRLGYNEQFF
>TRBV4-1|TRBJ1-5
CASSHSAGGEQPQHF
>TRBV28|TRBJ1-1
CASISFFEAFF
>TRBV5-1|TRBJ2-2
CASSSGGGTGELFF
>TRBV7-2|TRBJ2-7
CASSFNPGYEQYF
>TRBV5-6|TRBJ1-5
CASSLSLGGFRCDQPQHF
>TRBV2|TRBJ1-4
CASRKRDSINEKLFF
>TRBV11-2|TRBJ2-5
CASSPLRGGQETQYF
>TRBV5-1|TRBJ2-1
CASSTSHTLANYNEQFF
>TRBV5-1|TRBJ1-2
CASSLGQGLIYGYTF
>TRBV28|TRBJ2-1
CASSSLTGSANEQFF
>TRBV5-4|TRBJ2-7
CASSIDTPYEQYF
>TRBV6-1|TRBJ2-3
CASSAGQAFYTQYF
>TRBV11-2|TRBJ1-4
CASSLASGLRNEKLFF
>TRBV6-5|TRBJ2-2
CASSYLGRGAGELFF
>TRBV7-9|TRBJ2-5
CASNPGLALEQETQYF
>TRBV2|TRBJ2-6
CASLGVAVAGANVLTF
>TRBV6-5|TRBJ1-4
CASSSARSEKLFF
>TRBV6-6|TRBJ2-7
CASKEQGKYEQYF
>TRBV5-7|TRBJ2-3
CASSTDRDRDPNTQYF
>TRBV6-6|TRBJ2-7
CASRPGLGRTYEQYF
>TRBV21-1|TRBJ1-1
CASSKEGDTEAFF
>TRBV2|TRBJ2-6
CASSYAGTGANVLTF
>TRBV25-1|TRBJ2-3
CASSEWGPSTDTQYF
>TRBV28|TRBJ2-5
CASNVAGTAGWETQYF
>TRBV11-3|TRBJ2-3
CASSLMGASTDTQYF
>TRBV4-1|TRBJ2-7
CASSQADHSSYEQYF
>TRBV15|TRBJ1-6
CATSRSAGGDSPLHF
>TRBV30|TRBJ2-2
CAWSGDWTSGRAKKPGELFF
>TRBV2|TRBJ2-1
CASSSTGDNEQFF
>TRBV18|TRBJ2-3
CASSLRTSGDSTDTQYF
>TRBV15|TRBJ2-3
CATSTATDPTDTQYF
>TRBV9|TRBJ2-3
CASSKSGGGTDTQYF
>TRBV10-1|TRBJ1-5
CASSPDRGQPQHF